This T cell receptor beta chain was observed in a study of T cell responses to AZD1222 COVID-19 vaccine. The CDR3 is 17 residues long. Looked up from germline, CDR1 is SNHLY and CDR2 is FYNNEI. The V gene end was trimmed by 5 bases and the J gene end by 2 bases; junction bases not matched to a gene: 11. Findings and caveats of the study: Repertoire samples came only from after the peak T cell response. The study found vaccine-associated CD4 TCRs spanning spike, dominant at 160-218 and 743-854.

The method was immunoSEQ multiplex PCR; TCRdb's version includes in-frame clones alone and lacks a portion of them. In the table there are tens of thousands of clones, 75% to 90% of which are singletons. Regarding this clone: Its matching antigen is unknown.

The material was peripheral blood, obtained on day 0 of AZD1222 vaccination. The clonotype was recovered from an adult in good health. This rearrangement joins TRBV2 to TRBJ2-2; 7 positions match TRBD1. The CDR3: CASSHRGTHLNTGELFF. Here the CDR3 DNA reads TGTGCCAGCAGTCACAGGGGCACTCACCTTAACACCGGGGAGCTGTTTTTT. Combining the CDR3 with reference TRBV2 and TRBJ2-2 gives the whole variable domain EPEVTQTPSHQVTQMGQEVILRCVPISNHLYFYWYRQILGQKVEFLVSFYNNEISEKSEIFDDQFSVERPDGSNFTLKIRSTKLEDSAMYFCASSHRGTHLNTGELFFGEGSRLTVL.